This T cell receptor beta chain was sequenced during a study of early T cells in non-severe SARS-CoV-2 infection. This CDR3 spans 14 amino acids. V lost 4 bases and J lost 3; bases outside the gene matches: 3. Germline CDR1 is SEHNR and CDR2 is FQNEAQ (reference sequence). This clonotype was seen repeatedly, ten times or more. Each CDR3 protein is one row after TCRdb ran MiXCR on the 5' RACE reads. Of roughly 69,000 distinct CDR3 sequences in the sample, over 8% were seen once. The material was whole blood, obtained at baseline. V gene TRBV7-9 combines with J gene TRBJ1-5, with 7 bases that match TRBD1. This TCR derives from an adult who was a healthcare worker with PCR-confirmed SARS-CoV-2 infection or an uninfected control (not recorded which). DNA of the CDR3: TGTGCCAGCAGCTCAGACAGGGCCAATCAGCCCCAGCATTTT. Protein product: CASSSDRANQPQHF.